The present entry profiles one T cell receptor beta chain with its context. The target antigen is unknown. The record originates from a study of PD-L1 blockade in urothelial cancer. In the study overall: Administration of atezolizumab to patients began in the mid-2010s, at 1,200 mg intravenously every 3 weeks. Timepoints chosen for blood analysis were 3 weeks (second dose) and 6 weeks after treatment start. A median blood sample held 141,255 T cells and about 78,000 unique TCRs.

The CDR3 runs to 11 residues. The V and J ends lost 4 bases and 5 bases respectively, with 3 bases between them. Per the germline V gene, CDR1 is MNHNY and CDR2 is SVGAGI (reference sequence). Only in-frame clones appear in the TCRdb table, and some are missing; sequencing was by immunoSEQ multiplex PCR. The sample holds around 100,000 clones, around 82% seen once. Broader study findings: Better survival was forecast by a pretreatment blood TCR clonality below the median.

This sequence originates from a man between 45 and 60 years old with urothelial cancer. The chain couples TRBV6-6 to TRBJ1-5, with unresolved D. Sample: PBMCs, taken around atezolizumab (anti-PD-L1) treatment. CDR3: CASSSDQPQHF. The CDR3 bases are TGTGCCAGCAGTTCCGATCAGCCCCAGCATTTT.